Presented here are 7 T cell receptor beta chains from one specimen sequenced in a study of STAT3 mutations in large granular lymphocyte leukemia (dated by TCRdb to between 2018 and 2021). What the research found in general, with its limitations: At least one immunodominant TCRbeta clonotype was identified in every T-LGLL patient, and multiple immunodominant subclonotypes were identified in about half of the T-LGLL patients.

No antigen has been assigned to these receptors. Receptors were amplified or captured by the immunoSEQ multiplex PCR assay. In TCRdb, the immuneACCESS table is reduced to in-frame sequences with V and J assigned. These tables do not hold every clone; where another copy was compared, an unresolved V gene accounts for under half, and the others remain unexplained. For this sample there are roughly 38,000 clones; about 88% appear just once. The ten largest clones capture roughly 0.39% of the sample. Source material: PBMCs. The receptors shown here come from a human donor with T large granular lymphocyte leukemia. Some clones in this sample may be carry-over from other donors' samples.

The chain recombines TRBV30 with TRBJ1-1, with D possibly TRBD1 on 6 matching bases. This CDR3 comprises 15 residues. V lost 5 bases and J lost 3, with 19 bases in between. Germline V gene lookup returns CDR1 GTSNPN and CDR2 SVGIG (reference sequence). The CDR3 DNA is TGTGCCTGGGGCAGCAGGGGAAGGGGGTACACTGAAGCTTTCTTT. It is translated as CAWGSRGRGYTEAFF.

This clone was seen only a few times. The rearrangement links TRBV2 to TRBJ1-1, with 7 bases matching TRBD1. The CDR3 runs 14 residues. V shed 4 bases, J shed 0 bases, and the junction held 2 bases outside the gene matches. Per the germline V gene, CDR1 is SNHLY and CDR2 is FYNNEI. CDR3 DNA: TGTGCCAGCAGTGGACAGGGAATGAACACTGAAGCTTTCTTT. Translation gives CASSGQGMNTEAFF.

V and J are TRBV6-5 and TRBJ2-1; D is possibly TRBD1 (5 bases). The CDR3 is 14 amino acids. V was cut by 0 bases and J by 8 bases, with 11 bases left in between. From germline, CDR1 is MNHEY and CDR2 SVGAGI. The CDR3, as DNA: TGTGCCAGCAGTTACTCAGGGGTCGGCTATGAGCAGTTCTTC. Translating it yields CASSYSGVGYEQFF.

This clone appeared a few times. The rearrangement links TRBV4-2 to TRBJ2-3; D perhaps matches TRBD1 (6 bases). This CDR3 is built from 14 residues. Germline V gene data show CDR1 as LGHNA and CDR2 as YNFKEQ. Trimming took 1 base from V and 2 from J, leaving 7 bases between them. The CDR3 bases are TGTGCCAGCAGCCAAGGGGGGCCCACAGATACGCAGTATTTT. This sequence encodes CASSQGGPTDTQYF.

J is TRBJ2-1 and V is TRBV18; D is undetermined. This CDR3 has 15 amino acids. V lost 7 bases, J lost 5 bases, and 18 bases lay in between. The V gene's germline CDR1 is KGHSH and CDR2 LQKENI. This chain's CDR3 is CASYERASPHNEQFF. DNA of the CDR3: TGTGCCAGCTACGAGCGAGCCTCCCCCCACAATGAGCAGTTCTTC.

This clone was observed a single time. V is TRBV7-8 and J is TRBJ1-2, with 7 bases lining up with TRBD1. V gave up 0 bases and J gave up 9 bases; unmatched junction bases: 13. CDR1 and CDR2 from the germline V gene are SGHVS and FQNEAQ. The CDR3 is made up of 16 amino acids. The CDR3: CASSLAYKIDRARYTF. The CDR3 DNA is TGTGCCAGCAGCTTAGCTTACAAAATCGACAGGGCTCGCTACACCTTC.

J is TRBJ1-2 and V is TRBV19; TRBD1 aligns across 8 bases. Trimming took 1 base from V and 7 from J; bases not matched to a gene: 14. Germline CDR1 LNHDA, CDR2 SQIVND (reference sequence). The CDR3 consists of 17 residues. The DNA for the CDR3 is TGTGCCAGTAGTATAGGTACCTCGACAGGGGCCGGATCTGGCTACACCTTC. Its translation is CASSIGTSTGAGSGYTF. Complete variable domain (other parts from reference TRBV19 and TRBJ1-2): DGGITQSPKYLFRKEGQNVTLSCEQNLNHDAMYWYRQDPGQGLRLIYYSQIVNDFQKGDIAEGYSVSREKKESFPLTVTSAQKNPTAFYLCASSIGTSTGAGSGYTFGSGTRLTVV.